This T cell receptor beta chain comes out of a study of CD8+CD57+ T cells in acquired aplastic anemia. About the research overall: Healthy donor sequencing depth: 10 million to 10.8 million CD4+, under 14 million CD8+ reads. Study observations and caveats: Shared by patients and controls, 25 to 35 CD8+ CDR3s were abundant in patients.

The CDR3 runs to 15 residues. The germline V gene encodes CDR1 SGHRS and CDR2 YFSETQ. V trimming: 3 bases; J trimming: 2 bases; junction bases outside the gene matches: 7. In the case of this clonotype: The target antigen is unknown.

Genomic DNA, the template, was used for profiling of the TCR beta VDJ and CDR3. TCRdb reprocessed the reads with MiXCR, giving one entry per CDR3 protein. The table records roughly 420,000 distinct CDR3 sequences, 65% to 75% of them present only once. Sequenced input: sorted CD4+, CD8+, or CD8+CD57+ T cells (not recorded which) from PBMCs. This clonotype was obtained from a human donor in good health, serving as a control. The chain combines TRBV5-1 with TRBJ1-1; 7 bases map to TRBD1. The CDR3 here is CASSWEGQSNTEAFF. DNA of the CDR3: TGCGCCAGCAGCTGGGAGGGACAGAGTAACACTGAAGCTTTCTTT.